This paragraph covers one T cell receptor (beta chain) sequence. Antigen unknown. This specimen comes from a study of CXCR3-negative and CXCR3-positive naive CD8 T cells. General study points: The study found more hydrophobic TRB CDR3s in CXCR3-positive naive cells than in CXCR3-negative naive cells.

CDR3 length: 15 amino acids. In germline, CDR1 is SGHTA, CDR2 FQGNSA. It was by 5' RACE with UMI labels that the TRB cDNA libraries were prepared. TCRdb reprocessed the 5' RACE reads and keeps a single row for each CDR3 protein, giving no DNA. This sample's table reports 150,000 or so distinct CDR3 sequences. The specimen sequenced was naive CXCR3+ CD8+ T cells from blood. The subset here: CD45RO-CCR7+CD27+CD95- naive CD8+ T cells expressing CXCR3 (TNR3+). This TCR was recovered from a human donor in good health. Some clones in this sample may be carry-over from other donors' samples. The chain uses TRBV7-2 and TRBJ2-7; the D call of TRBD2 rests on TCRdb alone, since no DNA is present to check it. The CDR3 sequence is CASSYWAGGIGEQYF.